What follows describes a single T cell receptor beta chain. The data stem from a study of blood T cell repertoires in COVID-19. The CDR3 has 15 amino acids. V lost 2 bases, J lost 0 bases, and 8 bases lay in between. Per germline, CDR1 SGHRS and CDR2 YFSETQ. The data were produced by immunoSEQ multiplex PCR, yet TCRdb's version contains in-frame clones alone and is incomplete. Here the sample spans 200,000 to 250,000 clones, over 75% being singletons. The receptor was isolated from a woman in her seventies with COVID-19, enrolled during active disease. The sequencing sample was made of peripheral blood. This chain connects TRBV5-1 to TRBJ2-2; tentative D call: TRBD1 (6 bases). The CDR3 nucleotides read TGCGCCAGCAGCTTCCGGGACACGAACACCGGGGAGCTGTTTTTT. Its protein product is CASSFRDTNTGELFF.